The 26 T cell receptor beta chains below all came from one sample that was sequenced in a study of OX40 agonist ivuxolimab in advanced cancers. Produced via immunoSEQ multiplex PCR; TCRdb's table is partial and in-frame only. This sample yields about 54,000 clones, of which 70% to 80% are seen a single time; 3.5% to 5.5% belongs to the top ten. The specimen was CD4+ or CD8+ T cells sorted from blood, collected in a trial of the OX40 agonist ivuxolimab. The source is an adult with an advanced solid tumor such as melanoma, head and neck, liver or kidney cancer.

V is TRBV27 and J is TRBJ2-5, with 8 bases lining up with TRBD2. The CDR3 has 17 residues. Per the germline V gene, CDR1 is MNHEY and CDR2 is SMNVEV (reference sequence). The V and J ends lost 3 bases and 5 bases, in that order; junction bases with no gene match: 14. Here the CDR3 reads CASSFWGSGMFLETQYF. The CDR3 nucleotides are TGTGCCAGCAGTTTTTGGGGTAGCGGGATGTTCTTGGAGACCCAGTACTTC.

Only one count was recorded for this clone. The J gene is TRBJ2-1, the V gene TRBV28, with D possibly being TRBD1 (5 bases). V lost 5 bases and J lost 3, with 17 bases in between. The CDR3 has 16 amino acids. CDR1 is MDHEN and CDR2 is SYDVKM in the germline V gene. CDR3 sequence: CASSPYGRVIYNEQFF. CDR3 coding DNA: TGTGCCAGCAGTCCCTATGGCAGGGTGATCTACAATGAGCAGTTCTTC. The full variable domain, its missing parts supplied by reference TRBV28 and TRBJ2-1, is DVKVTQSSRYLVKRTGEKVFLECVQDMDHENMFWYRQDPGLGLRLIYFSYDVKMKEKGDIPEGYSVSREKKERFSLILESASTNQTSMYLCASSPYGRVIYNEQFFGPGTRLTVL.

The V gene is TRBV28, the J gene TRBJ2-7, with TRBD1 matching 7 bases. Germline V gene data show CDR1 as MDHEN and CDR2 as SYDVKM. The junction had 12 bases not matched to a gene; V was cut back by 11 bases and J by 5 bases. The CDR3 covers 13 residues. The chain's CDR3 is CAAMPTGVHEQYF. As DNA, the CDR3 is TGTGCCGCCATGCCTACAGGGGTCCACGAGCAGTACTTC. The full variable domain, completed using reference TRBV28 and TRBJ2-7, is DVKVTQSSRYLVKRTGEKVFLECVQDMDHENMFWYRQDPGLGLRLIYFSYDVKMKEKGDIPEGYSVSREKKERFSLILESASTNQTSMYLCAAMPTGVHEQYFGPGTRLTVT.

The rearrangement joins TRBV27 to TRBJ1-4, with 8 nucleotides matching TRBD1. J was trimmed by 6 bases and V by 3 bases; bases with no gene match: 6. The CDR3 is 15 amino acids. Germline CDR1 MNHEY, CDR2 SMNVEV (reference sequence). The DNA of the CDR3 is TGTGCCAGCAGTTTTGGGGACAGGCCTTATGAAAAACTGTTTTTT. Amino acid sequence: CASSFGDRPYEKLFF. Filled out from reference TRBV27 and TRBJ1-4, the complete variable domain reads EAQVTQNPRYLITVTGKKLTVTCSQNMNHEYMSWYRQDPGLGLRQIYYSMNVEVTDKGDVPEGYKVSRKEKRNFPLILESPSPNQTSLYFCASSFGDRPYEKLFFGSGTQLSVL.

The V and J genes are TRBV11-2 and TRBJ2-6; TRBD2 is a possible D gene (5 bases). CDR1 SGHAT and CDR2 FQNNGV come from the germline V gene. V was trimmed by 1 base and J by 4 bases, leaving 11 bases between them. The CDR3 is made up of 16 amino acids. CDR3 coding DNA: TGTGCCAGCAGCTTAGCCCGGGGTTCAGGGGCCAACGTCCTGACTTTC. Its protein product is CASSLARGSGANVLTF.

In this sample, this clone turned up once. The CDR3 nucleotides are TGTGCCAGCAGCTTGGTGGGGGGAGTTGTAGATACGCAGTATTTT. As protein: CASSLVGGVVDTQYF. The genes are TRBV5-5 and TRBJ2-3; TRBD2 might be the D (6 bases). Germline V gene lookup returns CDR1 SGHKS and CDR2 YYEKEE (reference sequence). The CDR3 length is 15 residues. Trimming took off 0 bases at V and 5 bases at J, with 13 bases between the two ends.

The rearrangement uses TRBV6-6 and TRBJ1-1; tentatively, D is TRBD1 (5 bases). Looked up from germline, CDR1 is MNHNY and CDR2 is SVGAGI (reference sequence). The CDR3 is 15 residues long. V shed 0 bases and J shed 7 bases, with 15 bases lying between them. CDR3 amino acids: CASSYSAGAILEAFF. The CDR3 bases are TGTGCCAGCAGTTACTCTGCTGGGGCGATCCTTGAAGCTTTCTTT.

The chain couples TRBV7-2 to TRBJ1-4; a weak D match, TRBD1 (5 bases). V was shortened by 5 bases and J by 3 bases, with 19 bases between the two germline ends. The CDR3 is 17 amino acids. From germline, CDR1 is SGHTA and CDR2 FQGNSA. Written as DNA, the CDR3 is TGTGCCAGCAGCCCCGTGGTTGGCAGGGTGGCTAATGAAAAACTGTTTTTT. Residues: CASSPVVGRVANEKLFF.

J is TRBJ2-3 and V is TRBV4-2; 10 bases align to TRBD2. With V trimmed by 4 bases and J by 0 bases, 4 bases remained unmatched. CDR3 length equals 16 residues. In germline, CDR1 is LGHNA, CDR2 YNFKEQ. In DNA, the CDR3 is TGTGCCAGCAGCCTATCAGCGGGAGGGAGCACAGATACGCAGTATTTT. Encoded protein: CASSLSAGGSTDTQYF.

This rearrangement joins TRBV30 to TRBJ1-3; no clear D gene. Per the germline V gene, CDR1 is GTSNPN and CDR2 is SVGIG (reference sequence). The V gene lost 2 bases and the J gene lost 0 bases, with 11 bases spanning the gap. This CDR3 spans 15 amino acids. CDR3 nucleotides: TGTGCCTGGAGTTCCTCTCTGAACTCTGGAAACACCATATATTTT. Translation gives CAWSSSLNSGNTIYF.

This chain links TRBV15 with TRBJ2-3; D may correspond to TRBD1 or TRBD2 (5 bases each). The length of the CDR3 is 16 residues. Germline V CDR1 and CDR2: LNHNV, YYDKDF (reference sequence). The germline V and J ends were trimmed by 0 bases and 1 base, with 11 bases remaining between them. The chain's CDR3 is CATSRDRGSGTDTQYF. CDR3 bases: TGTGCCACCAGCAGAGATCGGGGCAGTGGCACAGATACGCAGTATTTT.

The chain combines TRBV7-2 with TRBJ1-2; a possible D gene is TRBD1 (5 bases). Trimming left V 3 bases short and J 4 bases short, with 9 bases between. This CDR3 comprises 13 residues. The V gene's germline CDR1 is SGHTA and CDR2 FQGNSA. The CDR3 bases are TGTGCCAGCAGCTTCCAGGGATCCTATGGCTACACCTTC. The encoded protein is CASSFQGSYGYTF.

The V gene is TRBV18, the J gene TRBJ2-3, with D perhaps matching TRBD1 (6 bases). V was clipped by 2 bases and J by 6 bases, with 12 bases between them. Germline CDR1 KGHSH, CDR2 LQKENI. The CDR3 is 14 residues long. The CDR3 reads CASSPSAGADTQYF. CDR3 DNA sequence: TGTGCCAGCTCACCAAGTGCAGGGGCGGATACGCAGTATTTT.

The chain joins TRBV10-3 to TRBJ2-3, with D unclear. The CDR3 extends over 12 amino acids. V was pared by 2 bases and J by 4 bases, with 4 bases between. CDR1 is ENHRY, CDR2 SYGVKD, per germline. The CDR3 DNA is TGTGCCATCAGTGAGGGGTCAGATACGCAGTATTTT. Protein sequence: CAISEGSDTQYF.

About this clone itself: The same CDR3 arises from other DNA sequences in this sample as well. The gene calls are TRBV2 and TRBJ2-2; maybe TRBD1 (6 bases). The CDR3 spans 15 residues. Germline CDR1 reads SNHLY; CDR2 reads FYNNEI. V dropped 4 bases and J dropped 2 bases, with 11 bases sitting between them. The CDR3 sequence: CASSAGTTNTGELFF. In nucleotides, the CDR3 is TGTGCCAGCAGTGCCGGGACAACTAACACCGGGGAGCTGTTTTTT.

The V gene is TRBV19, the J gene TRBJ2-2; maybe TRBD1 (7 bases). Germline V gives CDR1 LNHDA, CDR2 SQIVND (reference sequence). The length of the CDR3 is 16 residues. V was trimmed by 8 bases and J by 0 bases, leaving 16 bases between them. For the CDR3, the DNA is TGTGCCAGTTTCCAGGGGGGATTCGCGAACACCGGGGAGCTGTTTTTT. Protein: CASFQGGFANTGELFF. Full variable domain (missing parts from reference TRBV19 and TRBJ2-2): DGGITQSPKYLFRKEGQNVTLSCEQNLNHDAMYWYRQDPGQGLRLIYYSQIVNDFQKGDIAEGYSVSREKKESFPLTVTSAQKNPTAFYLCASFQGGFANTGELFFGEGSRLTVL.

V gene TRBV28 combines with J gene TRBJ1-2; perhaps TRBD1 as D (5 bases). Germline CDR1 MDHEN, CDR2 SYDVKM. The CDR3 sequence is 13 residues long. V dropped 1 base and J dropped 3 bases, with 6 bases sitting between them. This chain's CDR3 is CASSLSRDYGYTF. For the CDR3, the DNA is TGTGCCAGCAGTTTATCCAGGGACTATGGCTACACCTTC.

The sample holds one count of this clone. The chain couples TRBV5-5 to TRBJ2-1; 12 nucleotides line up with TRBD2. In germline, CDR1 is SGHKS, CDR2 YYEKEE (reference sequence). J gave up 1 base and V 4 bases, and 12 bases lay outside the gene matches. The CDR3 sequence is 19 residues long. CDR3 sequence: CASSGRLAGDHKSYNEQFF. The CDR3 DNA reads as TGTGCCAGCAGCGGAAGACTAGCGGGAGATCACAAGTCCTACAATGAGCAGTTCTTC.

The CDR3 DNA follows: TGTGCCAGCAGCTTGGGGGTAAACTATGGCTACACCTTC. It translates to CASSLGVNYGYTF. The chain carries TRBV28 and TRBJ1-2; a weak D match, TRBD1 (5 bases). CDR3 length: 13 amino acids. V was trimmed by 6 bases and J by 2 bases, leaving 10 bases between them. Germline V CDR1 and CDR2: MDHEN, SYDVKM.

This chain connects TRBV27 to TRBJ1-2; a weak D match, TRBD1 (5 bases). V was clipped by 3 bases and J by 6 bases, with 11 bases between them. Germline CDR1 reads MNHEY; CDR2 reads SMNVEV (reference sequence). The CDR3 sequence is 13 residues long. The CDR3: CASSFGGVNGYTF. In nucleotides, the CDR3 is TGTGCCAGCAGTTTTGGGGGAGTCAATGGCTACACCTTC.

J is TRBJ1-1 and V is TRBV10-3; D unresolved. V gave up 10 bases and J gave up 0 bases, with 12 bases separating them. The V gene's germline CDR1 is ENHRY and CDR2 SYGVKD. CDR3 length equals 13 residues. The CDR3 reads CATELQLNTEAFF. The CDR3 bases are TGTGCCACCGAGTTACAGTTGAACACTGAAGCTTTCTTT.

This clone was found once. The chain carries TRBV6-1 and TRBJ2-2; 9 positions agree with TRBD1. The CDR3 spans 14 residues. Germline V lookup: CDR1 MNHNS, CDR2 SASEGT. J lost 3 bases, V lost 8 bases, and 4 bases had no gene match. The CDR3 DNA follows: TGTGCCAGCGACCGGGACAGGGACACCGGGGAGCTGTTTTTT. The encoded protein is CASDRDRDTGELFF.

This rearrangement joins TRBV7-8 to TRBJ2-7, with a tentative D call TRBD2 (5 bases). V lost 4 bases and J 4 bases, leaving 11 bases between the germline ends. The CDR3 has 13 residues. Germline CDR1 and CDR2: SGHVS and FQNEAQ. CDR3 nucleotide sequence: TGTGCCAGCAGCTCCCGGACTTCGTACGAGCAGTACTTC. It codes for CASSSRTSYEQYF.

The CDR3 loop reads CASSPRQTGELFF. In DNA, the CDR3 is TGTGCCAGCAGCCCGCGACAGACCGGGGAGCTGTTTTTT. The gene calls are TRBV5-8 and TRBJ2-2; D might be TRBD1 (5 bases). The germline V gene has CDR1 SGHTS and CDR2 YDEGEE. The V end lost 4 bases, the J end lost 5 bases, and 9 bases lay between the germline ends. There are 13 residues in the CDR3.

CDR3 region: CASSLGLAGGPQRNEQFF. As DNA, the CDR3 is TGCGCCAGCAGCTTGGGACTAGCGGGAGGGCCCCAGCGCAATGAGCAGTTCTTC. The chain combines TRBV5-1 with TRBJ2-1, with TRBD2 matching over 14 bases. Germline CDR1 SGHRS, CDR2 YFSETQ. V trimming: 0 bases; J trimming: 6 bases; junction bases outside the gene matches: 8. The length of the CDR3 is 18 residues. The whole variable domain, filled in from reference TRBV5-1 and TRBJ2-1, reads KAGVTQTPRYLIKTRGQQVTLSCSPISGHRSVSWYQQTPGQGLQFLFEYFSETQRNKGNFPGRFSGRQFSNSRSEMNVSTLELGDSALYLCASSLGLAGGPQRNEQFFGPGTRLTVL.

The chain carries TRBV2 and TRBJ2-1; 11 bases are a match to TRBD2. J lost 2 bases, V lost 4 bases, and 7 bases had no gene match. CDR3 length: 17 residues. The germline CDR1 and CDR2 sequences are SNHLY and FYNNEI. In nucleotides, the CDR3 is TGTGCCAGCAGTGCTCAGGGACTAGCGGCTCCCTACAATGAGCAGTTCTTC. Translated: CASSAQGLAAPYNEQFF.